This TCR beta chain came from a study of blood T cell repertoires in COVID-19. Turning to the study itself: From the United States, Italy and Spain came samples of acute and convalescent COVID-19.

There are many counts of this clone. The repertoire was sequenced with immunoSEQ multiplex PCR; TCRdb's copy has only in-frame clones and lacks some. Of about 100,000 clones in the sample, around 85% were seen once. The germline gives CDR1 SNHLY, CDR2 FYNNEI. Trimming took 7 bases from V and 0 from J, leaving 14 bases between them. The CDR3 contains 15 residues. The sample comprised peripheral blood. This rearrangement joins TRBV2 to TRBJ2-3; no reliable D call. The sequence was obtained from a man aged 50-60 years with active or convalescent COVID-19. DNA of the CDR3: TGTGCCAGCACCGGGTCCACCTCTAGCACAGATACGCAGTATTTT. This gives the protein CASTGSTSSTDTQYF.